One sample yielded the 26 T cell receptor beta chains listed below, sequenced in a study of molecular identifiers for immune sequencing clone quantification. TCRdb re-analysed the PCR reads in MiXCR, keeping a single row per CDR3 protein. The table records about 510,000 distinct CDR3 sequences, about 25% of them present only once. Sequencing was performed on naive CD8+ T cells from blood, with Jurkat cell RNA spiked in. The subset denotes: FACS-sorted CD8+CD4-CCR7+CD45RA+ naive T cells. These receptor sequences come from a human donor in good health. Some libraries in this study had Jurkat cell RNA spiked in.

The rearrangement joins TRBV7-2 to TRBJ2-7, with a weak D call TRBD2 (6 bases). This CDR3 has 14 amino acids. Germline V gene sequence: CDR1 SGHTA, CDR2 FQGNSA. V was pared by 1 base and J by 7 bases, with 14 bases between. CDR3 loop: CASSLEGLAWEQYF. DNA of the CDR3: TGTGCCAGCAGCTTAGAGGGACTCGCTTGGGAGCAGTACTTC.

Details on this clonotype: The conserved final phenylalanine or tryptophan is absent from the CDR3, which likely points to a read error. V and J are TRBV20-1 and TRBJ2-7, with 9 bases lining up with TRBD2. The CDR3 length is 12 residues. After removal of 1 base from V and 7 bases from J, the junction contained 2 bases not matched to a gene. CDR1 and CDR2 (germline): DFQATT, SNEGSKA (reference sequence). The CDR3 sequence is CSARGSGREQYL. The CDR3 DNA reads TGCAGTGCTAGAGGAAGCGGGAGGGAGCAGTACCTC.

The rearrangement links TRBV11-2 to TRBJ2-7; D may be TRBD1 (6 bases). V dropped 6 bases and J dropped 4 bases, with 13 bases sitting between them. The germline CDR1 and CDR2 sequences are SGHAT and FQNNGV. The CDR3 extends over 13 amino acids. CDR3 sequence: CASRGGAGYEQYF. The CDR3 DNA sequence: TGTGCCAGCAGAGGGGGAGCTGGGTACGAGCAGTACTTC.

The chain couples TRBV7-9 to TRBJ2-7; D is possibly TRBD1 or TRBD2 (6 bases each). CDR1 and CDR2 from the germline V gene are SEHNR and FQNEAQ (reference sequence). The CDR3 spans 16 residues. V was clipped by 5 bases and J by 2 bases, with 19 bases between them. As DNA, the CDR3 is TGTGCCAGCAGCCCAAGAGGGGGAGGAGGAACCTACGAGCAGTACTTC. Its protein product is CASSPRGGGGTYEQYF.

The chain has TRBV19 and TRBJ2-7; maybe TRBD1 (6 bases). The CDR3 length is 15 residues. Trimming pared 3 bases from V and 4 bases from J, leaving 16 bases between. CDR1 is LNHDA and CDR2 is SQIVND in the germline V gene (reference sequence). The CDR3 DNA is TGTGCCAGTAGTATTTTAACAGGGTACCTATACGAGCAGTACTTC. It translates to CASSILTGYLYEQYF.

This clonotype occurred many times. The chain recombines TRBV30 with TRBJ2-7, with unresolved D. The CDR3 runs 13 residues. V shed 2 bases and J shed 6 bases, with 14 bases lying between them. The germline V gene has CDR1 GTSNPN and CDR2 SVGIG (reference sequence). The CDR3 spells CAWSIAKRLEQYF. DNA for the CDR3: TGTGCCTGGAGTATAGCTAAACGGCTCGAGCAGTACTTC. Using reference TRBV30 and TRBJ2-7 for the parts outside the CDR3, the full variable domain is SQTIHQWPATLVQPVGSPLSLECTVEGTSNPNLYWYRQAAGRGLQLLFYSVGIGQISSEVPQNLSASRPQDRQFILSSKKLLLSDSGFYLCAWSIAKRLEQYFGPGTRLTVT.

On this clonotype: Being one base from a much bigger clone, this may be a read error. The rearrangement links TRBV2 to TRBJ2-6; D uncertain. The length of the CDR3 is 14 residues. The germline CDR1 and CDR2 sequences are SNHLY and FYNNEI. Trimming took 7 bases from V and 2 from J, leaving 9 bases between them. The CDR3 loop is CASKLGAGANVLTF. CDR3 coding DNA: TGTGCCAGCAAATTAGGTGCTGGGGCCAACGTCCTGACTTTC. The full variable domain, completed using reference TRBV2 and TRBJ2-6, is EPEVTQTPSHQVTQMGQEVILRCVPISNHLYFYWYRQILGQKVEFLVSFYNNEISEKSEIFDDQFSVERPDGSNFTLKIRSTKLEDSAMYFCASKLGAGANVLTFGAGSRLTVL.

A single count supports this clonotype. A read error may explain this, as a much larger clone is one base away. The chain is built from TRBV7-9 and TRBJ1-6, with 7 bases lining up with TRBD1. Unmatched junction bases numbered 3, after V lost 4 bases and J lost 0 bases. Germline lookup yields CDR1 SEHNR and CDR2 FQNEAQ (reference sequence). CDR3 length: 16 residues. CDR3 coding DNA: TGTGCCAGCAGCTCTCGGGACAGCTCCTATAATTCACCCCTCCACTTT. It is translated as CASSSRDSSYNSPLHF.

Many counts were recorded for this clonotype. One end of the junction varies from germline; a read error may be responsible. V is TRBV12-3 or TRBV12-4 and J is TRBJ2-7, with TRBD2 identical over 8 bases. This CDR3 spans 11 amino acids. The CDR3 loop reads CASSLAGVQYF. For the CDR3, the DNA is TGTGCCAGCAGTCTAGCGGGCGTACAGTACTTC.

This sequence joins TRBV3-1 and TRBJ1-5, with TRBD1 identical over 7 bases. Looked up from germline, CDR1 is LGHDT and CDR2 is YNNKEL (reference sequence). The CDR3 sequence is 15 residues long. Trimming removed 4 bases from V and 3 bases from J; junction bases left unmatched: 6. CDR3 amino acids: CASSRRTGPNQPQHF. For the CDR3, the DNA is TGTGCCAGCAGCCGCAGGACAGGCCCCAATCAGCCCCAGCATTTT.

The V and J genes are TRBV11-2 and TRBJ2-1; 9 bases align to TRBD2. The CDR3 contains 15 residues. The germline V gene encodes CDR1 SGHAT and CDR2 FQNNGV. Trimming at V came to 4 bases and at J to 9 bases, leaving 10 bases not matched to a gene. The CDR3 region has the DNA TGTGCCAGCAGCTCCATAGCGGGAGCGGGAGGTGAGCAGTTCTTC. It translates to CASSSIAGAGGEQFF.

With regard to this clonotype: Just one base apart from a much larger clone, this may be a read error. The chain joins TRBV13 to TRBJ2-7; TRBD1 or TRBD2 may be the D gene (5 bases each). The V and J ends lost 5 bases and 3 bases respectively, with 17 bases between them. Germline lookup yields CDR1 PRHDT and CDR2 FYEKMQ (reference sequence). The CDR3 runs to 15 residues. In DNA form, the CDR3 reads TGTGCCAGCAGCCCCCGGGGACCTACTGACTACGAGCAGTACTTC. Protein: CASSPRGPTDYEQYF.

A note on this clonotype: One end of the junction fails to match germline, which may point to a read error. CDR3 sequence reads: CASSPGRTYERYF. DNA for the CDR3: TGTGCCAGTAGTCCCGGCAGGACCTACGAGCGGTACTTC. V gene TRBV19 combines with J gene TRBJ2-7; D gene uncertain. There are 13 residues in the CDR3. Germline CDR1 is LNHDA and CDR2 is SQIVND (reference sequence). The full variable domain, completed using reference TRBV19 and TRBJ2-7, is DGGITQSPKYLFRKEGQNVTLSCEQNLNHDAMYWYRQDPGQGLRLIYYSQIVNDFQKGDIAEGYSVSREKKESFPLTVTSAQKNPTAFYLCASSPGRTYERYFGPGTRLTVT.

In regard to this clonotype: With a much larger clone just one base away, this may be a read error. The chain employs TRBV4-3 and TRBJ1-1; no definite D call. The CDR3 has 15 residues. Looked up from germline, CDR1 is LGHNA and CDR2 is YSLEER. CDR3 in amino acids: CASSQERIGSAETFF. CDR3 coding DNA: TGCGCCAGCAGCCAAGAAAGGATAGGGAGCGCTGAAACTTTCTTT.

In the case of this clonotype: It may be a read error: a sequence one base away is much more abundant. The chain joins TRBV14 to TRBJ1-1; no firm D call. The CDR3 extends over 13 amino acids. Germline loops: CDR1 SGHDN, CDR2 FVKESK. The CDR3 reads CASREETNAEAFF. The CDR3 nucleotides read TGTGCCAGCAGGGAAGAGACGAACGCTGAAGCTTTCTTT.

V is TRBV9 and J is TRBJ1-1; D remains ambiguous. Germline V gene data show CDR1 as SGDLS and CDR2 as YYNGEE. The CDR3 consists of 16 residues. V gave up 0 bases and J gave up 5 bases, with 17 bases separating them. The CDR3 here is CASSVGEGDIGTEAFF. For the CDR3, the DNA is TGTGCCAGCAGCGTAGGAGAGGGAGACATTGGGACTGAAGCTTTCTTT.

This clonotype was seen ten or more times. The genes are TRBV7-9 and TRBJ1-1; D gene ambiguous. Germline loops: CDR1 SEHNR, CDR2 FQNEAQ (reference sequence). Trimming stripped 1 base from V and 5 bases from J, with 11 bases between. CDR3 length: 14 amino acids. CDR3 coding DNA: TGTGCCAGCAGCTTAGTTTTCACTGGGACTGAAGCTTTCTTT. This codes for CASSLVFTGTEAFF.

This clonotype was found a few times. The DNA of the CDR3 is TGTGCCAGCAGTTTAGTCCCGGGGGGCCCGGACACCGGGGAGCTGTTTTTT. Amino acid sequence: CASSLVPGGPDTGELFF. The chain employs TRBV12-3 or TRBV12-4 and TRBJ2-2, with D maybe TRBD2 (7 bases). The CDR3 is made up of 17 amino acids. Between the trimmed V and J ends, which lost 1 base and 3 bases, there was a span of 15 bases.

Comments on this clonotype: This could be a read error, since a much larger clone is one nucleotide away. Here the CDR3 DNA reads TGCAGTGCTAGAAGACTAGCGGAGACCCAAAACATTCGGTACTTC. This codes for CSARRLAETQNIRYF. V usage is TRBV20-1 and J usage is TRBJ2-4, with TRBD2 identical over 9 bases. This CDR3 is 15 amino acids long. Germline V lookup: CDR1 DFQATT, CDR2 SNEGSKA (reference sequence).

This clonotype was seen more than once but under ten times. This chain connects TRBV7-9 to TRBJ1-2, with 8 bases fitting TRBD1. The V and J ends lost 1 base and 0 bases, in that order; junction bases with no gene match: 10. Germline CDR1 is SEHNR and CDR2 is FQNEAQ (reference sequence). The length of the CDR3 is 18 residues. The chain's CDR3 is CASSLDPGHRGANYGYTF. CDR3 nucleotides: TGTGCCAGCAGCTTAGACCCCGGGCACAGGGGGGCTAACTATGGCTACACCTTC. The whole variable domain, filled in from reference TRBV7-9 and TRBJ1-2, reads DTGVSQNPRHKITKRGQNVTFRCDPISEHNRLYWYRQTLGQGPEFLTYFQNEAQLEKSRLLSDRFSAERPKGSFSTLEIQRTEQGDSAMYLCASSLDPGHRGANYGYTFGSGTRLTVV.

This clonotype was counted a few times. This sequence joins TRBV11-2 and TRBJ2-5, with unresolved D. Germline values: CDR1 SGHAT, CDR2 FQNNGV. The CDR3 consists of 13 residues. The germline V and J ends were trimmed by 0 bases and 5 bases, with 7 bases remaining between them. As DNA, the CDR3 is TGTGCCAGCAGCTTAGAAGACTGGGAGACCCAGTACTTC. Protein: CASSLEDWETQYF.

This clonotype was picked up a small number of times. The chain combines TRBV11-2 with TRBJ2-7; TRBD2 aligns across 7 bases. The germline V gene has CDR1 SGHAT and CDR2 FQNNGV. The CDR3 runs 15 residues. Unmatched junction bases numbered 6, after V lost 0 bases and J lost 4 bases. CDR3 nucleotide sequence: TGTGCCAGCAGCTTAGAAGCGGGGTACACTTACGAGCAGTACTTC. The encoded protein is CASSLEAGYTYEQYF. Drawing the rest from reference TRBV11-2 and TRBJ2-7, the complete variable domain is EAGVAQSPRYKIIEKRQSVAFWCNPISGHATLYWYQQILGQGPKLLIQFQNNGVVDDSQLPKDRFSAERLKGVDSTLKIQPAKLEDSAVYLCASSLEAGYTYEQYFGPGTRLTVT.

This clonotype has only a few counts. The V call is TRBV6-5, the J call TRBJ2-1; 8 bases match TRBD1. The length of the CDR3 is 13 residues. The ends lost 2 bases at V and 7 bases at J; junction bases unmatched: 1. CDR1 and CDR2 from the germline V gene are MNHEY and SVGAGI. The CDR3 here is CASSYGQGNEQFF. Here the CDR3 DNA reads TGTGCCAGCAGTTACGGACAGGGAAATGAGCAGTTCTTC.

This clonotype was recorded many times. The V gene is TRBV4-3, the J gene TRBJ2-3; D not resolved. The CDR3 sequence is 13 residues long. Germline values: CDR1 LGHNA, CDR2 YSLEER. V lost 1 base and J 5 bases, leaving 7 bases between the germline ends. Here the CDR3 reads CASSQGVQDTQYF. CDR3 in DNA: TGCGCCAGCAGCCAAGGGGTGCAAGATACGCAGTATTTT.

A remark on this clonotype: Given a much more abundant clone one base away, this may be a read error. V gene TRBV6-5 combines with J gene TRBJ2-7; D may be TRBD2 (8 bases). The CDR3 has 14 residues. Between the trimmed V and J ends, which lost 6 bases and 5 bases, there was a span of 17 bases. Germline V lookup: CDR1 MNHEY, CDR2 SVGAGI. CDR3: CASRYGRGQDEQYF. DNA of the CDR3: TGTGCCAGCAGGTACGGGAGGGGGCAGGACGAGCAGTACTTC.

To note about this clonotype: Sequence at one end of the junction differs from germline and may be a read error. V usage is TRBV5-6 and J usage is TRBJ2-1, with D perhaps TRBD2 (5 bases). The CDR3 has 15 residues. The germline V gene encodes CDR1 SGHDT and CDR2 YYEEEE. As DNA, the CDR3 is TGTGCCAGCAGCTTGTGGATGCCGCCCGGGAATGGGCAGTTCTTC. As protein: CASSLWMPPGNGQFF.